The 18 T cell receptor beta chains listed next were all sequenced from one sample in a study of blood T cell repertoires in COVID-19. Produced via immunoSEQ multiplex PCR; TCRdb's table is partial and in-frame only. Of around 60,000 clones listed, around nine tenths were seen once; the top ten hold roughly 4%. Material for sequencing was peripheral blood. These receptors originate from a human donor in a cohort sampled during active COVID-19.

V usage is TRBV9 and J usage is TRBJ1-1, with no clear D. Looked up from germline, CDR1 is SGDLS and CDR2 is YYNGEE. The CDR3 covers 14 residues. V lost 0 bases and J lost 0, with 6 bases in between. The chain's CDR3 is CASSVGPVNTEAFF. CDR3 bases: TGTGCCAGCAGCGTAGGCCCAGTGAACACTGAAGCTTTCTTT.

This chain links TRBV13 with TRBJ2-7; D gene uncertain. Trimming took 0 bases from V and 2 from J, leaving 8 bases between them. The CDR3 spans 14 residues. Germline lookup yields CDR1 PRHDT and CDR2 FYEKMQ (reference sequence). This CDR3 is CASSLGVTTYEQYF. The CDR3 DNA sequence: TGTGCCAGCAGCTTAGGGGTAACTACCTACGAGCAGTACTTC.

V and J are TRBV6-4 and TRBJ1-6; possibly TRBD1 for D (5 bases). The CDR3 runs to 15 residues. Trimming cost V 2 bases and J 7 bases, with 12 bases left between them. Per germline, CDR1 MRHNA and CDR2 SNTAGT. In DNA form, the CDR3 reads TGTGCCAGCAGTGACACCGCTGACAGAAATTCACCCCTCCACTTT. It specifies CASSDTADRNSPLHF.

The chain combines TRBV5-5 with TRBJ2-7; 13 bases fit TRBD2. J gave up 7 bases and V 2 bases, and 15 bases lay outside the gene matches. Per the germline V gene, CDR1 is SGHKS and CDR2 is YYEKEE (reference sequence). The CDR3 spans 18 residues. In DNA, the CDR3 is TGTGCCAGCAGCTTTACGGGACAGGGAGGACTAGCGGGAGTGGAGCAGTACTTC. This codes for CASSFTGQGGLAGVEQYF.

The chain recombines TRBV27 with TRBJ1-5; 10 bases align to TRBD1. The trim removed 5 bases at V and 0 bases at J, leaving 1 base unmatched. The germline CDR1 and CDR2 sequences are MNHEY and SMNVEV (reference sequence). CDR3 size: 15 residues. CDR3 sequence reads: CASSRTGGSNQPQHF. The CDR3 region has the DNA TGTGCCAGCAGTCGGACAGGGGGTAGCAATCAGCCCCAGCATTTT.

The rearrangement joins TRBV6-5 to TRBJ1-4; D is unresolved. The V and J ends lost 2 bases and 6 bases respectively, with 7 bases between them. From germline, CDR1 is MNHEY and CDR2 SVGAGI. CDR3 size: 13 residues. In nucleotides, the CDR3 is TGTGCCAGCAGTTACGGAGGTGATGAAAAACTGTTTTTT. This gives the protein CASSYGGDEKLFF.

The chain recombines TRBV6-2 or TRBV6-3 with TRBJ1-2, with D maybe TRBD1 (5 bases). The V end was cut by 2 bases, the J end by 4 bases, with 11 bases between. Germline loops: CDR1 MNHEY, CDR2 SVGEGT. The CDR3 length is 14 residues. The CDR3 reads CASSYAGRGYGYTF. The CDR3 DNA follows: TGTGCCAGCAGTTACGCGGGAAGGGGCTATGGCTACACCTTC.

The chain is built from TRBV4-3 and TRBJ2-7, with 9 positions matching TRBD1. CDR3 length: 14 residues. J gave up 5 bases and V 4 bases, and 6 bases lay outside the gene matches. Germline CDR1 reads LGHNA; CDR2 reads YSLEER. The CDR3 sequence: CASSRLGQGDEQYF. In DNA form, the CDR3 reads TGCGCCAGCAGCCGGTTGGGACAGGGAGACGAGCAGTACTTC.

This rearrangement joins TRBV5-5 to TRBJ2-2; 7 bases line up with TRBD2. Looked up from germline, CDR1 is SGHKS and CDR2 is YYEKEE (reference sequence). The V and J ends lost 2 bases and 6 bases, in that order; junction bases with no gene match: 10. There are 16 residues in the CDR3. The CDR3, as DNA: TGTGCCAGCAGCTTTTGGGCGGGAGCCATACCCGGGGAGCTGTTTTTT. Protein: CASSFWAGAIPGELFF.

The CDR3 loop is CASRGQARSSGANVLTF. Here the CDR3 DNA reads TGTGCCAGCAGGGGACAGGCCCGGAGCTCTGGGGCCAACGTCCTGACTTTC. The chain combines TRBV28 with TRBJ2-6; 8 nucleotides agree with TRBD1. Per germline, CDR1 MDHEN and CDR2 SYDVKM. The CDR3 spans 17 residues. With V trimmed by 6 bases and J by 0 bases, 7 bases remained unmatched. Full variable domain (remainder filled in from reference TRBV28 and TRBJ2-6): DVKVTQSSRYLVKRTGEKVFLECVQDMDHENMFWYRQDPGLGLRLIYFSYDVKMKEKGDIPEGYSVSREKKERFSLILESASTNQTSMYLCASRGQARSSGANVLTFGAGSRLTVL.

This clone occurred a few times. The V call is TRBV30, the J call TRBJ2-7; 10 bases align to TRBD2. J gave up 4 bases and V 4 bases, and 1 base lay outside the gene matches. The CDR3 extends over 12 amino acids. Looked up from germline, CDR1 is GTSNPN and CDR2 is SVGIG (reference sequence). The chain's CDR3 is CAWTSGGYEQYF. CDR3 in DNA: TGTGCCTGGACTAGCGGGGGTTACGAGCAGTACTTC.

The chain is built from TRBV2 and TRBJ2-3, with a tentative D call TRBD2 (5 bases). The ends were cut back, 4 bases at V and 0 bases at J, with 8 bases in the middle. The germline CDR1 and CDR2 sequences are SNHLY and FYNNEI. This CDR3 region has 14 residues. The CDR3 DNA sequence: TGTGCCAGCAGTGGAGGGTCTAGCACAGATACGCAGTATTTT. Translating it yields CASSGGSSTDTQYF.

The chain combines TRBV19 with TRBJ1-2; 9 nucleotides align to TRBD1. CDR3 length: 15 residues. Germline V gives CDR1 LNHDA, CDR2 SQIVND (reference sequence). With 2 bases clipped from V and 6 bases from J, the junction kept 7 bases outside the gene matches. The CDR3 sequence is CASSILTGGADGYTF. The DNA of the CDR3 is TGTGCCAGTAGTATACTCACAGGGGGCGCGGATGGCTACACCTTC.

CDR3 sequence (DNA): TGTGCCAGCGCTGGACAGTTAGGCAATGAAAAACTGTTTTTT. It is translated as CASAGQLGNEKLFF. The gene calls are TRBV18 and TRBJ1-4, with D tentatively TRBD1 (6 bases). CDR3 length: 14 residues. The germline V and J ends were trimmed by 8 bases and 5 bases, with 15 bases remaining between them. CDR1 and CDR2 (germline): KGHSH, LQKENI.

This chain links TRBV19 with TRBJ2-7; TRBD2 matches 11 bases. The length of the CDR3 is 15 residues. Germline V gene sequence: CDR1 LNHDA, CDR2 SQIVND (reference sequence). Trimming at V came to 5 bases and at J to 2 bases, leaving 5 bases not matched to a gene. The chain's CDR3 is CASSSIAGGTYEQYF. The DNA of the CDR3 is TGTGCCAGTAGTTCTATAGCGGGAGGGACCTACGAGCAGTACTTC.

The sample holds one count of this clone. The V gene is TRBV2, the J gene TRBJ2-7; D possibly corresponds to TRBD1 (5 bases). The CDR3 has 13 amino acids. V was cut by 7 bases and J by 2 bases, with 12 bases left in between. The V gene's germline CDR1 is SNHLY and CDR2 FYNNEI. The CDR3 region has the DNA TGTGCCAGCATTGGGGCCCCAGCCTACGAGCAGTACTTC. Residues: CASIGAPAYEQYF.

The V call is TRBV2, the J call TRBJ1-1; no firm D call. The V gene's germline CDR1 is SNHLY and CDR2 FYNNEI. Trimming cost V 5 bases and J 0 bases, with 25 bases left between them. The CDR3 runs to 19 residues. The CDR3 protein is CASSSQPPSQHIMNTEAFF. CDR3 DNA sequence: TGTGCCAGCAGTTCCCAACCGCCTTCCCAACACATAATGAACACTGAAGCTTTCTTT.

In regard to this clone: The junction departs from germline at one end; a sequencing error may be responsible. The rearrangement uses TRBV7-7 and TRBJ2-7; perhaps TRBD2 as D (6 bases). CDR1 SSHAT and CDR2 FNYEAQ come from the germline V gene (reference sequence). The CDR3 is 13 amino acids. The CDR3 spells CASSLERAGEQYF. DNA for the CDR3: TGTGCTAGCAGCTTAGAACGGGCGGGGGAGCAGTACTTC. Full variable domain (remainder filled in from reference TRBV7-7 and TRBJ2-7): GAGVSQSPRYKVTKRGQDVTLRCDPISSHATLYWYQQALGQGPEFLTYFNYEAQPDKSGLPSDRFSAERPEGSISTLTIQRTEQRDSAMYRCASSLERAGEQYFGPGTRLTVT.